This T cell receptor (beta chain) comes out of a study of T-cell reconstitution after alpha-beta-depleted transplantation in children. Study-level results: Alpha-beta T cells present about two months after transplant were reported to originate from several hundred expanded graft clones. After one year, T-cell counts and TCRbeta diversity mostly came from new T cells. The study traced high day-60 TCRbeta diversity in some patients to surviving recipient T cells and thymic progenitors.

Germline values: CDR1 ENHRY, CDR2 SYGVKD. V lost 4 bases and J 0 bases, leaving 16 bases between the germline ends. This CDR3 is 18 amino acids long. As to this clonotype: The antigen remains unidentified.

Unique molecular identifiers featured in how the TCRbeta library was prepared. One entry per CDR3 protein results from TCRdb running MiXCR on the PCR reads. The sample yields 250,000 or so distinct CDR3 sequences, 24% seen once. This clonotype was obtained from a female patient between 2 and 15 years old who had a stem cell transplant for congenital amegakaryocytic thrombocytopenia, so the T cells may come from the graft donor. J is TRBJ2-6 and V is TRBV10-3; D is unclear. This specimen was PBMCs, mostly from graft donor cells, taken 360 days after TCRalphabeta/CD19-depleted stem cell transplant. The CDR3 protein is CAISAVTEGHSGANVLTF. The CDR3 DNA sequence: TGTGCCATCAGTGCAGTGACGGAAGGGCACTCTGGGGCCAACGTCCTGACTTTC.